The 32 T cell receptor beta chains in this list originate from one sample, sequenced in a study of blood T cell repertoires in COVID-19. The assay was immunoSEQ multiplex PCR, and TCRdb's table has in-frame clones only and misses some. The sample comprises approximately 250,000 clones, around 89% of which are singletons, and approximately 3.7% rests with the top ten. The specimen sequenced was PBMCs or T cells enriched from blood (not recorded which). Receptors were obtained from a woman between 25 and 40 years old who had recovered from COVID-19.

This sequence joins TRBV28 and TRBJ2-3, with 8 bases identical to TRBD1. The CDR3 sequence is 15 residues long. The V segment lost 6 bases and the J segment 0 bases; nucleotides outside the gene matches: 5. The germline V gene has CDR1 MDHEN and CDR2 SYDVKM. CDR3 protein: CASSHGQGSTDTQYF. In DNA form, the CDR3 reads TGTGCCAGCAGCCACGGACAGGGAAGCACAGATACGCAGTATTTT.

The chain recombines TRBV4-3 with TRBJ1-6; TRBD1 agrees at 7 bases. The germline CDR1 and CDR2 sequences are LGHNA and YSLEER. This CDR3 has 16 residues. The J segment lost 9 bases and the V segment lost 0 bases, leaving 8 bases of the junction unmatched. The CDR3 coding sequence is TGCGCCAGCAGCCAAGACTGGGGACAGCGTTTTTCACCCCTCCACTTT. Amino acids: CASSQDWGQRFSPLHF.

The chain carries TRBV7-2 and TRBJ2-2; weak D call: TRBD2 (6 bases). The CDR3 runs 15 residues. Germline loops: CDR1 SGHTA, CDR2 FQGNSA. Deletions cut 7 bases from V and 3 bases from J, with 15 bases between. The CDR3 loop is CASTPMGGYTGELFF. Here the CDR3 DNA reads TGTGCCAGCACTCCGATGGGGGGATACACCGGGGAGCTGTTTTTT.

CDR3 loop: CASLTPGGTEAFF. In DNA form, the CDR3 reads TGTGCCAGCCTCACCCCAGGGGGCACTGAAGCTTTCTTT. The V gene is TRBV11-1, the J gene TRBJ1-1; 7 bases are a match to TRBD1. This CDR3 has 13 amino acids. Looked up from germline, CDR1 is SGHAT and CDR2 is FQDESV (reference sequence). Trimming took 8 bases from V and 4 from J; bases not matched to a gene: 7. Full variable domain (outside the CDR3, taken from reference TRBV11-1 and TRBJ1-1): EAEVAQSPRYKITEKSQAVAFWCDPISGHATLYWYRQILGQGPELLVQFQDESVVDDSQLPKDRFSAERLKGVDSTLKIQPAELGDSAMYLCASLTPGGTEAFFGQGTRLTVV.

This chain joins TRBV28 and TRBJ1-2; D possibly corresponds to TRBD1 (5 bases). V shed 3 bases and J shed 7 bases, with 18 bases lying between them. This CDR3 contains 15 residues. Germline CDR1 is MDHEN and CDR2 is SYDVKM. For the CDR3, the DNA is TGTGCCAGCAGTTTCAGTCAGGGCTACCTCGGTGGCTACACCTTC. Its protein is CASSFSQGYLGGYTF.

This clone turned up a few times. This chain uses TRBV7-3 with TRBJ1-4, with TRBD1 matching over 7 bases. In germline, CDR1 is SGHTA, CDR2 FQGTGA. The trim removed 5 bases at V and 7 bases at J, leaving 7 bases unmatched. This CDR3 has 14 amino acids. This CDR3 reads CASSPRGESEKLFF. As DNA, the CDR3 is TGTGCCAGCAGCCCCAGGGGGGAGAGTGAAAAACTGTTTTTT. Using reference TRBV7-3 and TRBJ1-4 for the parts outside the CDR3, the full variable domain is GAGVSQTPSNKVTEKGKYVELRCDPISGHTALYWYRQSLGQGPEFLIYFQGTGAADDSGLPNDRFFAVRPEGSVSTLKIQRTERGDSAVYLCASSPRGESEKLFFGSGTQLSVL.

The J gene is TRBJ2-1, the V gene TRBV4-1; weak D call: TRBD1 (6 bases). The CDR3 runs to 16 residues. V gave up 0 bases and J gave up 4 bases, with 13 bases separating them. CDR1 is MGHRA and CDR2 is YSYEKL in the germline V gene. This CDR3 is CASSQEWTDRYNEQFF. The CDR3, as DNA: TGCGCCAGCAGCCAAGAATGGACAGATCGTTACAATGAGCAGTTCTTC.

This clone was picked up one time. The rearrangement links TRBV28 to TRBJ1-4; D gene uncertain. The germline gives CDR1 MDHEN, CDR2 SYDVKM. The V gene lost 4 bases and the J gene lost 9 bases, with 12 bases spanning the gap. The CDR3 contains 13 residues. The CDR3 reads CASSYNDHKKLFF. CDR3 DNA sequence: TGTGCCAGCAGTTATAACGATCACAAAAAACTGTTTTTT.

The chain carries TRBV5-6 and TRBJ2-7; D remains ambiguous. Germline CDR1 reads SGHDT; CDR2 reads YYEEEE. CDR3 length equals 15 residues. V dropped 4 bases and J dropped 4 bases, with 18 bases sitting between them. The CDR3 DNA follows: TGTGCCAGCAGCGAGGCCGCGCCCGCCAGATACGAGCAGTACTTC. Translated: CASSEAAPARYEQYF.

The CDR3 region is CASSLEPLDTQYF. CDR3 sequence (DNA): TGTGCCAGCAGCTTAGAGCCCCTGGATACGCAGTATTTT. The V call is TRBV7-3, the J call TRBJ2-3; the D is unclear. CDR3 size: 13 residues. Deletions cut 2 bases from V and 6 bases from J, with 9 bases between. Germline values: CDR1 SGHTA, CDR2 FQGTGA.

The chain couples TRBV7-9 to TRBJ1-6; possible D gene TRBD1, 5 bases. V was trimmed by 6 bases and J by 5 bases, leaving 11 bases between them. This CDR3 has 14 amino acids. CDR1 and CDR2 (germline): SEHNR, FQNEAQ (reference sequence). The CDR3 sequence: CASSPTTDNSPLHF. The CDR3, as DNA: TGTGCCAGCAGTCCGACGACAGATAATTCACCCCTCCACTTT.

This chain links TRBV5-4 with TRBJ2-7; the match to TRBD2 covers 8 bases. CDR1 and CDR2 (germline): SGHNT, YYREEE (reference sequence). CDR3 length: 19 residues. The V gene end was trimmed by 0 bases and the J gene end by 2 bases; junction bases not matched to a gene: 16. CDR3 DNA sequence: TGTGCCAGCAGCTTGGAAGTCGTTAGAACTAGCGGCTACCCCTACGAGCAGTACTTC. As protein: CASSLEVVRTSGYPYEQYF.

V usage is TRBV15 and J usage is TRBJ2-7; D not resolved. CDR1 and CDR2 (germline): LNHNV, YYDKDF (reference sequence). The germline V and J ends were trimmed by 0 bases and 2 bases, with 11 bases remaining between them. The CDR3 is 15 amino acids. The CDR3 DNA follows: TGTGCCACCAGCAGAGATCTGGGCATCACCTACGAGCAGTACTTC. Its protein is CATSRDLGITYEQYF.

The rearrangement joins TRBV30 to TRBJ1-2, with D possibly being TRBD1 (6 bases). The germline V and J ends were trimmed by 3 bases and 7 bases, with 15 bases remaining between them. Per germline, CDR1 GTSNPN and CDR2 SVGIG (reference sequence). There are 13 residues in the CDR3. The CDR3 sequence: CAWSLDRNRGYTF. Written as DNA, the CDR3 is TGTGCCTGGAGCCTCGACAGGAATCGTGGCTACACCTTC.

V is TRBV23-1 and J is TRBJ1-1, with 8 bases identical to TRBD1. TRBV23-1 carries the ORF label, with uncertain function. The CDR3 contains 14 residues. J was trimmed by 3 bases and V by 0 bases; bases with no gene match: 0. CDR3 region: CASSQSTGDTEAFF. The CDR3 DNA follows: TGCGCCAGCAGTCAATCGACAGGGGACACTGAAGCTTTCTTT.

The DNA for the CDR3 is TGCGCCAGCAGACCCGGGACAGGAGCGAACATTCAGTACTTC. This sequence encodes CASRPGTGANIQYF. The V and J genes are TRBV5-1 and TRBJ2-4, with 8 bases that match TRBD1. CDR1 is SGHRS, CDR2 YFSETQ, per germline. Unmatched junction bases numbered 8, after V lost 5 bases and J lost 7 bases. The CDR3 is made up of 14 amino acids. The whole variable domain, remainder taken from reference TRBV5-1 and TRBJ2-4, is KAGVTQTPRYLIKTRGQQVTLSCSPISGHRSVSWYQQTPGQGLQFLFEYFSETQRNKGNFPGRFSGRQFSNSRSEMNVSTLELGDSALYLCASRPGTGANIQYFGAGTRLSVL.

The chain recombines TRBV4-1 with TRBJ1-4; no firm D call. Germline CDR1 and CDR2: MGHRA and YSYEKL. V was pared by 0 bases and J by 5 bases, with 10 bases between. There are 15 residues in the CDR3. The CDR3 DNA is TGCGCCAGCAGCCAAGATGCGGGGATGAATGAAAAACTGTTTTTT. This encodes CASSQDAGMNEKLFF.

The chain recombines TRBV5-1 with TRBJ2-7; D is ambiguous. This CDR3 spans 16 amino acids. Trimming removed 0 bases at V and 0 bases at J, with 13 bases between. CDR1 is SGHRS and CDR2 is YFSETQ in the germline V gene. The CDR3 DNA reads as TGCGCCAGCAGCTTGGATCTTTCGATTAGCTCCTACGAGCAGTACTTC. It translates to CASSLDLSISSYEQYF.

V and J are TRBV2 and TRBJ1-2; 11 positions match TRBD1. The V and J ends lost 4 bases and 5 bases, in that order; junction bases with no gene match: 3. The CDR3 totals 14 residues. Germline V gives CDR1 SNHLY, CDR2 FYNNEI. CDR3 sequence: CASSADRGPYGYTF. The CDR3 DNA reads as TGTGCCAGCAGTGCGGACAGGGGGCCTTATGGCTACACCTTC.

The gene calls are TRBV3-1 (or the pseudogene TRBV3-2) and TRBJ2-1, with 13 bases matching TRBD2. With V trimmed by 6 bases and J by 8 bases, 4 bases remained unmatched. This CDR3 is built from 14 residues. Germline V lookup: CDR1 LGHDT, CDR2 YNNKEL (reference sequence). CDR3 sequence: CASRSLAGGDEQFF. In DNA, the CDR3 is TGTGCCAGCAGGTCACTAGCGGGAGGGGATGAGCAGTTCTTC.

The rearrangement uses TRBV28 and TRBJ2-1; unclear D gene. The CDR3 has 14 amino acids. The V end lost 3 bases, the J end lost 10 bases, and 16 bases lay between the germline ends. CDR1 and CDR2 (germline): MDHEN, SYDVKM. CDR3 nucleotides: TGTGCCAGCAGTTTGTTGCGGTACACGCGGGAGCAGTTCTTC. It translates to CASSLLRYTREQFF. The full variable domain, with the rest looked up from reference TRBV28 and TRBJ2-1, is DVKVTQSSRYLVKRTGEKVFLECVQDMDHENMFWYRQDPGLGLRLIYFSYDVKMKEKGDIPEGYSVSREKKERFSLILESASTNQTSMYLCASSLLRYTREQFFGPGTRLTVL.

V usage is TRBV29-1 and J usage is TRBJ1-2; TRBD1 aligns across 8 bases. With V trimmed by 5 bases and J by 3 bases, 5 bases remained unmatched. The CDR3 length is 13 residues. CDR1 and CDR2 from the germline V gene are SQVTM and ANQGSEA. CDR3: CSVKDREDYGYTF. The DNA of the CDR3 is TGCAGCGTTAAGGACAGGGAGGACTATGGCTACACCTTC.

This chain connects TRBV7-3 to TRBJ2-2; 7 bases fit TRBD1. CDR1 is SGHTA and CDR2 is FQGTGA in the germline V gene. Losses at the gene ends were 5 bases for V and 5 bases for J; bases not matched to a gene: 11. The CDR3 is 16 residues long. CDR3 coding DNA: TGTGCCAGCAGCGCTAGGGGGACAGTGGATACCGGGGAGCTGTTTTTT. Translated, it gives CASSARGTVDTGELFF. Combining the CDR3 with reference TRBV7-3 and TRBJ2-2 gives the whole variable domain GAGVSQTPSNKVTEKGKYVELRCDPISGHTALYWYRQSLGQGPEFLIYFQGTGAADDSGLPNDRFFAVRPEGSVSTLKIQRTERGDSAVYLCASSARGTVDTGELFFGEGSRLTVL.

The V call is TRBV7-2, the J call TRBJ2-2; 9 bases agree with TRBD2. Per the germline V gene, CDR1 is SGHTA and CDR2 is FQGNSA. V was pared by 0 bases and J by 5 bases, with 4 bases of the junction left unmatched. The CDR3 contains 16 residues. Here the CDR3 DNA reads TGTGCCAGCAGCTTAGCGCGGCTAGCGGGGACCGGGGAGCTGTTTTTT. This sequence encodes CASSLARLAGTGELFF.

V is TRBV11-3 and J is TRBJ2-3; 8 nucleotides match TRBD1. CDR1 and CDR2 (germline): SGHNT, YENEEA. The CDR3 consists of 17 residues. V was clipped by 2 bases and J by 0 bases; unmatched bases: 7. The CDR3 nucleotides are TGTGCCAGCAGCTTAAACAGGGGGATGACTAGCACAGATACGCAGTATTTT. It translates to CASSLNRGMTSTDTQYF.

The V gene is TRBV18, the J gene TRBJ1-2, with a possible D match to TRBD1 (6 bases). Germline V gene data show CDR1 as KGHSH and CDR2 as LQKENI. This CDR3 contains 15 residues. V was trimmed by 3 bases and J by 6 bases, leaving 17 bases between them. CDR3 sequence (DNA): TGTGCCAGCTCACCGGGAATGGACAGCATCGATGGCTACACCTTC. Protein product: CASSPGMDSIDGYTF.

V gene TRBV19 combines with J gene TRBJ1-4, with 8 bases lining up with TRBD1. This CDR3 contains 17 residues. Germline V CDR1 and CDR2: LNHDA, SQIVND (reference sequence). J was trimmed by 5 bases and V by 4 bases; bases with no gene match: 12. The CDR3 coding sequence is TGTGCCAGTAGTACCGTAGACGGACAGGGACGAAATGAAAAACTGTTTTTT. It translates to CASSTVDGQGRNEKLFF.

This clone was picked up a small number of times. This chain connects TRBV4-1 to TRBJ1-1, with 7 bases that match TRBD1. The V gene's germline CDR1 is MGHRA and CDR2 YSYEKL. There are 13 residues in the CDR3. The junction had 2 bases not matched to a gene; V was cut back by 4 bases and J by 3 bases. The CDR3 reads CASSLQGDTEAFF. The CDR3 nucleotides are TGCGCCAGCAGCCTCCAGGGGGACACTGAAGCTTTCTTT.

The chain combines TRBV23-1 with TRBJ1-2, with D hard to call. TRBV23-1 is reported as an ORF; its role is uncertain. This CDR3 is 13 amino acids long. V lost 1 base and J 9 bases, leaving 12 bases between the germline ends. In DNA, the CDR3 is TGCGCCAGCAGTCAATGCGGCTTTGAGAGCTACACCTTC. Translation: CASSQCGFESYTF.

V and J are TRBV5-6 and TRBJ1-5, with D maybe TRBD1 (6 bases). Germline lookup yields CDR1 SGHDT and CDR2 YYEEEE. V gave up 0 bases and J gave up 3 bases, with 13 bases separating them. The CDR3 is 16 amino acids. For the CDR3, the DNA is TGTGCCAGCAGCTTGGGCTTAGGACAGCCCAATCAGCCCCAGCATTTT. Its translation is CASSLGLGQPNQPQHF.

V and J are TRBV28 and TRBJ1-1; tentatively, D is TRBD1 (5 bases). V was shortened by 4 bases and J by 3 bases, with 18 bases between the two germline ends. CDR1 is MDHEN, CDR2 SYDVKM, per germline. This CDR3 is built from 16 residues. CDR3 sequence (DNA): TGTGCCAGCAGTTCAGGTGGGGGGAATGCGCACACTGAAGCTTTCTTT. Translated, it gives CASSSGGGNAHTEAFF.

The CDR3 here is CASSLGTGANEQFF. The CDR3 DNA sequence: TGTGCCAGCAGCTTAGGGACAGGGGCCAATGAGCAGTTCTTC. J is TRBJ2-1 and V is TRBV11-3; 9 bases line up with TRBD1. Germline V lookup: CDR1 SGHNT, CDR2 YENEEA. The CDR3 consists of 14 residues. V shed 1 base, J shed 6 bases, and the junction held 1 base outside the gene matches.